A single sample is the source of the 17 T cell receptor beta chains below, sequenced in a study of tumor and adjacent non-tumor tissue in lung cancer. No cell sorting was done before RNA was extracted from the tissue. A modified ARM-PCR protocol with three rounds of nested PCR amplified TCRbeta. Each CDR3 protein gets one entry after TCRdb re-called the multiplex PCR reads with MiXCR. The sample consists of under 250,000 distinct CDR3 sequences, less than 80% of them appearing once. The specimen sequenced was lung tumor tissue. Receptor source: a man between 60 and 70 years old with non-small cell lung cancer.

Turning to this clonotype: Compared with germline, one end of the junction differs, possibly owing to a read error. This chain connects TRBV4-1 to TRBJ1-1; D gene uncertain. The CDR3 is 13 amino acids. Germline CDR1 is MGHRA and CDR2 is YSYEKL. The CDR3 DNA sequence: TGCGCCAGCAGTCCCACACACAACACTGAAGCTCTCTTT. The encoded protein is CASSPTHNTEALF.

J is TRBJ1-4 and V is TRBV7-9; D possibly corresponds to TRBD1 (6 bases). V lost 7 bases, J lost 7 bases, and 13 bases lay in between. CDR1 and CDR2 from the germline V gene are SEHNR and FQNEAQ (reference sequence). This CDR3 spans 13 amino acids. DNA of the CDR3: TGTGCCAGCAATGGGGGGCCCGGTGAAAAACTGTTTTTT. Residues: CASNGGPGEKLFF.

Note on this clonotype: This may be a read error: a much more frequent sequence differs by one nucleotide. The rearrangement uses TRBV20-1 and TRBJ2-5; no clear D. The germline V gene encodes CDR1 DFQATT and CDR2 SNEGSKA (reference sequence). The CDR3 is made up of 13 amino acids. CDR3 loop: CNARGRDGETQYF. CDR3 sequence (DNA): TGCAATGCTAGAGGAAGGGATGGCGAGACCCAGTACTTC.

As to this clonotype: A much larger clonotype is one base distant, so this may be a read error. The V gene is TRBV4-2, the J gene TRBJ2-6; TRBD2 matches 7 bases. The CDR3 is 16 residues long. CDR1 is LGHNA and CDR2 is YNFKEQ in the germline V gene. CDR3 protein: CTSSLGGISGANVLTF. CDR3 nucleotide sequence: TGTACCAGCAGCCTGGGGGGGATATCTGGGGCCAACGTCCTGACTTTC.

The sample holds a few counts of this clonotype. Mismatch with germline at one junction end may stem from a read error. The genes are TRBV6-2 or TRBV6-3 and TRBJ2-3; TRBD2 is a possible D gene (6 bases). CDR1 and CDR2 from the germline V gene are MNHEY and SVGEGT. The CDR3 extends over 14 amino acids. The CDR3 region is CASKGLSSTGTQYF. The DNA of the CDR3 is TGTGCCAGCAAGGGACTTTCCAGCACAGGTACGCAGTATTTT.

The chain employs TRBV10-2 and TRBJ1-1, with D perhaps matching TRBD1 (5 bases). Germline values: CDR1 WSHSY, CDR2 SAAADI. The CDR3 covers 14 residues. The germline V and J ends were trimmed by 6 bases and 1 base, with 12 bases remaining between them. The CDR3 DNA reads TGCGCCAGCAGAGGGGTTGGGGGGAACACTGAAGCTTTCTTT. It translates to CASRGVGGNTEAFF.

Turning to this clonotype: The junction and the germline gene differ at one end; a read error may be behind it. The CDR3 nucleotides read TGTGCCAGCCGCTTATCTCGGCTAGCGGGAGGCAACGATGAGCAATTCTTC. It encodes CASRLSRLAGGNDEQFF. The rearrangement links TRBV11-1 to TRBJ2-1; 11 bases line up with TRBD2. The CDR3 totals 17 residues. Germline assignment: CDR1 SGHAT and CDR2 FQDESV (reference sequence).

This clonotype was recorded a few times. This may be a read error, as it is one base from a much larger clone. The chain has TRBV11-2 and TRBJ1-2; 8 bases are a match to TRBD1. The CDR3 is 16 residues long. Per germline, CDR1 SGHAT and CDR2 FQNNGV. The CDR3 protein is CVSSLVPQGAGYGYTF. The CDR3 region has the DNA TGTGTCAGCAGCTTAGTCCCTCAGGGGGCAGGCTATGGCTACACCTTC.

Worth noting for this clonotype: This may be a read error, as it is one base from a much larger clone. The CDR3 sequence: CSARDQGSNYEQYF. The CDR3 DNA is TGCAGTGCTAGAGATCAGGGTAGTAATTACGAGCAGTACTTC. This chain connects TRBV20-1 to TRBJ2-7, with a possible D match to TRBD1 (5 bases). The length of the CDR3 is 14 residues. V lost 0 bases and J lost 4, with 13 bases in between. The germline V gene encodes CDR1 DFQATT and CDR2 SNEGSKA (reference sequence).

This chain connects TRBV5-4 to TRBJ1-2; no firm D call. The CDR3 is 17 amino acids. Germline assignment: CDR1 SGHNT and CDR2 YYREEE (reference sequence). Between the trimmed V and J ends, which lost 5 bases and 4 bases, there was a span of 24 bases. CDR3 sequence reads: CASSQVTQYPGPYGYTF. DNA for the CDR3: TGTGCCAGCAGTCAGGTGACGCAGTACCCTGGGCCCTATGGCTACACCTTC.

Note on this clonotype: The junction departs from germline at one end; a sequencing error may be responsible. This chain connects TRBV30 to TRBJ1-5; D ambiguous. Germline CDR1 GTSNPN, CDR2 SVGIG (reference sequence). This CDR3 has 13 residues. CDR3 sequence: CAWSVDRNQHQHF. CDR3 bases: TGTGCCTGGAGTGTTGATCGCAATCAGCACCAGCATTTT. The full variable domain, in which reference TRBV30 and TRBJ1-5 provide the parts outside the CDR3, is SQTIHQWPATLVQPVGSPLSLECTVEGTSNPNLYWYRQAAGRGLQLLFYSVGIGQISSEVPQNLSASRPQDRQFILSSKKLLLSDSGFYLCAWSVDRNQHQHFGDGTRLSIL.

Details on this clonotype: One end of the junction varies from germline; a read error may be responsible. The chain recombines TRBV12-3 or TRBV12-4 with TRBJ1-1, with TRBD1 identical over 8 bases. This CDR3 is 14 amino acids long. The CDR3, as DNA: TGTGCTAGCAGGAGACAGGGGAAGAACACTGAAGATTTCTTT. This sequence encodes CASRRQGKNTEDFF.

The CDR3 is CASSPDSLRADTQYF. CDR3 coding DNA: TGTGCCAGCAGCCCGGACTCCCTTCGGGCAGATACGCAGTATTTT. V gene TRBV7-9 combines with J gene TRBJ2-3; tentatively, D is TRBD2 (5 bases). Trimming shortened V by 5 bases and J by 4 bases, and 16 bases separated the two germline ends. Germline-derived CDR1 and CDR2 are SEHNR and FQNEAQ (reference sequence). There are 15 residues in the CDR3.

The chain joins TRBV15 to TRBJ2-7; D is perhaps TRBD2 (6 bases). Germline loops: CDR1 LNHNV, CDR2 YYDKDF (reference sequence). The CDR3 loop spans 13 amino acids. Trimming removed 0 bases at V and 4 bases at J, with 7 bases between. This CDR3 reads CATSRDRGYEQYF. CDR3 bases: TGTGCCACCAGCAGAGACCGGGGGTACGAGCAGTACTTC.

As regards this clonotype: Compared with germline, one end of the junction differs, possibly owing to a read error. The chain has TRBV6-1 and TRBJ1-2; D uncertain. The CDR3 has 13 residues. In germline, CDR1 is MNHNS, CDR2 SASEGT. The chain's CDR3 is CASRPDWNYSYTF. CDR3 coding DNA: TGTGCCAGCAGACCGGACTGGAACTATAGCTACACCTTC.

About this clonotype: The CDR3 ends on some other residue instead of the conserved phenylalanine or tryptophan, so this is likely a read error. The V call is TRBV5-5, the J call TRBJ1-2; tentatively, D is TRBD1 (5 bases). Between the trimmed V and J ends, which lost 4 bases and 4 bases, there was a span of 14 bases. Germline loops: CDR1 SGHKS, CDR2 YYEKEE (reference sequence). This CDR3 is 14 amino acids long. CDR3 protein: CASSLPGRAYGYTI. The DNA of the CDR3 is TGTGCCAGCAGCCTTCCGGGCAGGGCCTATGGCTACACCATC.

Concerning this clonotype: A read error may account for a junction end that differs from germline. This rearrangement joins TRBV20-1 to TRBJ2-3; weak D call: TRBD2 (6 bases). The CDR3 consists of 15 residues. Germline CDR1 DFQATT, CDR2 SNEGSKA (reference sequence). CDR3 amino acids: CSARYGGATTDTQYF. As DNA, the CDR3 is TGTAGTGCTCGCTACGGGGGAGCGACCACAGATACGCAGTATTTT.